The text below deals with one TCR beta chain. The entry originates in a study of blood T cell repertoires in COVID-19. Assay used: immunoSEQ multiplex PCR; TCRdb lists only in-frame clones, some missing. The sample consists of some 64,000 clones, 72% of them appearing once. The sequenced material came from peripheral blood. The receptor's source is a woman aged 70-85 years with COVID-19, enrolled during active disease.

The CDR3 DNA follows: TGTGCCAGCAAGGGACTGATGAACACTGAAGCTTTCTTT. As protein: CASKGLMNTEAFF. This chain links TRBV2 with TRBJ1-1, with D possibly TRBD1 on 5 matching bases. The V gene lost 7 bases and the J gene lost 0 bases, with 9 bases spanning the gap. The CDR3 runs 13 residues. Germline V lookup: CDR1 SNHLY, CDR2 FYNNEI.